This T cell receptor (beta chain) was recovered during a study of T cells in Graves' hyperthyroidism and ophthalmopathy. Regarding the study as a whole: Most thyroid clonotypes expanded above 0.001 appeared in blood too.

To note about this clonotype: Its specificity is unknown. One junction end disagrees with the germline gene, perhaps due to a read error.

Amplified TCR beta CDR3 regions derived from RNA transcripts. First-round RT-PCR of the TCR CDR3 relied on the HTBI primer set. One entry per CDR3 protein, called by TCRdb with MiXCR from the multiplex PCR reads. The repertoire has about 580,000 distinct CDR3 sequences, about 43% of them found once; the top ten carry roughly 8.2%. The CDR3 spans 12 residues. CDR1 is SGHTA and CDR2 is FQGNSA in the germline V gene. This chain links TRBV7-2 with TRBJ2-7; tentative D call: TRBD1 (5 bases). The better agreement between TRBJ2-1 and the DNA end casts doubt on the J call. The sequencing sample was made of peripheral blood or thyroid tissue (not recorded which). The sequence came from a woman in her late teens or twenties with Graves' hyperthyroidism. The CDR3 loop is CAGSLQGDEQFF. The CDR3 region has the DNA TGTGCCGGCAGTCTCCAGGGCGATGAGCAGTTCTTC.